This is a list of T cell receptor beta chains from one sample in a study of blood T cell repertoires in COVID-19. The data were produced by immunoSEQ multiplex PCR, yet TCRdb's version contains in-frame clones alone and is incomplete. The profile shows about 76,000 clones, almost 85% of them singletons. What was sequenced was peripheral blood. These receptors came from a man in his forties or fifties with COVID-19, enrolled during active disease. Each CDR3 is given with its conserved first and last residue. A D gene is named only where the DNA matches it firmly. Size is omitted from some rows. Given values are once, few, many or a class for expanded clones.

>TRBJ2-1|once|TRBD2|TRBV29-1
TGCAGCGTTGGGTTGATAGCGGGAGTCGGTGAGCAGTTCTTC
CSVGLIAGVGEQFF
>TRBJ2-6|medium-sized|TRBD1|TRBV4-1
TGCGCCAGCAGCCAAGTAATCCAGGGGGCGGTCGGGGCCAACGTCCTGACTTTC
CASSQVIQGAVGANVLTF
>TRBJ2-1|-|-|TRBV20-1
TGCAGTGCTCCCAAGGGGGGGGAGCAGTTCTTC
CSAPKGGEQFF
>TRBJ2-7|-|TRBD1|TRBV27
TGTGCCAGCAGTTTATTGGGGACAGGGCGTCGGGAGCAGTACTTC
CASSLLGTGRREQYF
>TRBJ2-1|-|TRBD2|TRBV19
TGTGCCAGTAAAGTGGTAGCTAGCGGGAGAGTTAATGAGCAGTTCTTC
CASKVVASGRVNEQFF
>TRBJ2-5|-|TRBD1|TRBV10-1
TGCGCCAGCAGTATCGGACAGGGCGGAGAGACCCAGTACTTC
CASSIGQGGETQYF
>TRBJ2-2|-|TRBD1|TRBV7-2
TGTGCCAGCAGCCAGGGGGTACAGGGGGTTGGGAAGGTCCTGTTTTTT
CASSQGVQGVGKVLFF
>TRBJ1-5|-|-|TRBV19
TGTGCCAGTAGTAACCCCGGGACACCTAATCAGCCCCAGCATTTT
CASSNPGTPNQPQHF
>TRBJ1-6|-|TRBD1|TRBV19
TGTGCCAGTAGCGGGACAGCATATAATTCACCCCTCCACTTT
CASSGTAYNSPLHF
>TRBJ2-7|-|TRBD2|TRBV4-2
TGTGCCAGCAGCCGGAGTAGCGGGAGAGGGAACTACGAGCAGTACTTC
CASSRSSGRGNYEQYF
>TRBJ2-3|-|-|TRBV30
TGTGCCTGGAGTGTGGGCCAACGAGATACGCAGTATTTT
CAWSVGQRDTQYF
>TRBJ2-7|-|TRBD2|TRBV28
TGTGCCAGCAGTTTCGCCCTAGCGGGGTTATCCTACGAGCAGTACTTC
CASSFALAGLSYEQYF
>TRBJ2-3|-|-|TRBV4-3
TGCGCCAGCAGCCCCCTCGGCACAGATACGCAGTATTTT
CASSPLGTDTQYF
>TRBJ2-7|-|TRBD1|TRBV7-2
TGTGCCAGCAGCTCACGGACAGGGAGCTACGAGCAGTACTTC
CASSSRTGSYEQYF
>TRBJ1-5|-|TRBD1|TRBV24-1
TGTGCCACCAGTCTCACAGGGGGTAATCAGCCCCAGCATTTT
CATSLTGGNQPQHF
>TRBJ2-3|-|TRBD2|TRBV5-8
TGTGCCAGCAGCCCCGCCCGCGGGAGATCGGAAAATACGCAGTATTTT
CASSPARGRSENTQYF
>TRBJ2-5|-|TRBD1|TRBV11-2
TGTGCCAGCAGCGCCTCCAGGGGGATAGGAGAGACCCAGTACTTC
CASSASRGIGETQYF